These 25 T cell receptor beta chains share one sample of origin, sequenced in a study of blood T cell repertoires in COVID-19. Method: immunoSEQ multiplex PCR; TCRdb's copy keeps in-frame clones and lacks some. Altogether over 140,000 clones are present, around 78% being singletons, with the ten largest covering 3.5% to 5%. Sequenced: peripheral blood. The receptors shown here come from a woman older than 75 with active or convalescent COVID-19.

The gene calls are TRBV11-2 and TRBJ2-1; 8 nucleotides align to TRBD1. V was pared by 3 bases and J by 8 bases, with 9 bases of the junction left unmatched. The CDR3 runs 15 residues. Germline assignment: CDR1 SGHAT and CDR2 FQNNGV. The DNA of the CDR3 is TGTGCCAGCAGCTTCGGACAGGGAATGAGCGATGAGCAGTTCTTC. The encoded protein is CASSFGQGMSDEQFF.

V usage is TRBV27 and J usage is TRBJ1-2; possible D gene TRBD1, 6 bases. V was pared by 8 bases and J by 4 bases, with 17 bases between. CDR3 length equals 14 residues. Germline V gene data show CDR1 as MNHEY and CDR2 as SMNVEV (reference sequence). The CDR3 bases are TGTGCCAGCGGACCCCAGGGGCCTGGCTATGGCTACACCTTC. Its protein is CASGPQGPGYGYTF.

V gene TRBV6-5 combines with J gene TRBJ2-7; weak D call: TRBD1 (6 bases). This CDR3 region has 12 residues. Trimming took 6 bases from V and 3 from J, leaving 9 bases between them. Germline-derived CDR1 and CDR2 are MNHEY and SVGAGI. CDR3 bases: TGTGCCAGCAGCAGGACAGTCTACGAGCAGTACTTC. It specifies CASSRTVYEQYF.

The chain links TRBV9 to TRBJ2-1; D might be TRBD1 (6 bases). Trimming pared 3 bases from V and 8 bases from J, leaving 9 bases between. Germline-derived CDR1 and CDR2 are SGDLS and YYNGEE. The CDR3 consists of 12 residues. The chain's CDR3 is CASSEQGYEQFF. The CDR3, as DNA: TGTGCCAGCAGCGAACAGGGTTATGAGCAGTTCTTC.

The chain links TRBV6-2 or TRBV6-3 to TRBJ2-7; 7 nucleotides agree with TRBD1. Germline CDR1 and CDR2: MNHEY and SVGEGT. CDR3 size: 14 residues. Trimming took 6 bases from V and 2 from J; bases not matched to a gene: 7. The CDR3 DNA reads as TGTGCCAGCAGCCCCGGGACAGTTCCCTACGAGCAGTACTTC. As protein: CASSPGTVPYEQYF.

This clone was observed a few times. The V call is TRBV6-5, the J call TRBJ1-5, with D unclear. CDR1 and CDR2 from the germline V gene are MNHEY and SVGAGI. CDR3 length: 15 residues. The V and J ends lost 11 bases and 2 bases respectively, with 19 bases between them. CDR3 amino acids: CAGAQTEYGNQPQHF. CDR3 DNA: TGTGCCGGTGCACAAACGGAGTACGGCAATCAGCCCCAGCATTTT.

Here the CDR3 DNA reads TGCAGCGTTGAGAGTGGAGGATCGACTAGCGGGGGGGTCCTCAGGTTCGATACGCAGTATTTT. Its protein product is CSVESGGSTSGGVLRFDTQYF. The chain uses TRBV29-1 and TRBJ2-3; 14 bases are a match to TRBD2. The V gene's germline CDR1 is SQVTM and CDR2 ANQGSEA. The CDR3 extends over 21 amino acids. V shed 3 bases, J shed 6 bases, and the junction held 23 bases outside the gene matches.

The J gene is TRBJ2-5, the V gene TRBV6-5, with a weak D call TRBD2 (5 bases). Trimming took 8 bases from V and 2 from J, leaving 9 bases between them. The CDR3 is 12 amino acids. Germline V gene sequence: CDR1 MNHEY, CDR2 SVGAGI. The CDR3 loop is CASSGIQETQYF. The CDR3 bases are TGTGCCAGCTCGGGGATACAAGAGACCCAGTACTTC.

The chain is built from TRBV29-1 and TRBJ2-7; TRBD1 aligns across 9 bases. V lost 5 bases, J lost 6 bases, and 17 bases stayed unmatched. From germline, CDR1 is SQVTM and CDR2 ANQGSEA. This CDR3 spans 16 amino acids. CDR3 in DNA: TGCAGCGTTTTGTTAGGTTCGGGACAGGGTTCGGGCGAGCAGTACTTC. Its translation: CSVLLGSGQGSGEQYF.

V usage is TRBV24-1 and J usage is TRBJ2-1, with TRBD2 as a possible D gene (7 bases). CDR1 is KGHDR and CDR2 is SFDVKD in the germline V gene. The CDR3 covers 16 residues. Deletions cut 3 bases from V and 2 bases from J, with 13 bases between. CDR3 DNA sequence: TGTGCCACCAGTGATCCAAGGGGGGGGGCCTACAATGAGCAGTTCTTC. It encodes CATSDPRGGAYNEQFF.

This chain links TRBV4-3 with TRBJ1-2; no firm D call. This CDR3 is 13 amino acids long. Between the trimmed V and J ends, which lost 3 bases and 4 bases, there was a span of 9 bases. CDR1 and CDR2 from the germline V gene are LGHNA and YSLEER. CDR3 bases: TGCGCCAGCAGCCAGGACTTGGGCTATGGCTACACCTTC. Amino acids: CASSQDLGYGYTF.

This clone was recorded a few times. The V call is TRBV11-3, the J call TRBJ2-1; 12 nucleotides match TRBD2. J was trimmed by 5 bases and V by 5 bases; bases with no gene match: 4. The CDR3 runs 15 residues. Germline V CDR1 and CDR2: SGHNT, YENEEA. This chain's CDR3 is CASSAGLAGHNEQFF. The DNA of the CDR3 is TGTGCCAGCAGCGCAGGACTAGCGGGGCACAATGAGCAGTTCTTC.

The genes are TRBV7-2 and TRBJ2-2; TRBD2 might be the D (6 bases). Per germline, CDR1 SGHTA and CDR2 FQGNSA. This CDR3 spans 15 amino acids. The V end was cut by 1 base, the J end by 7 bases, with 13 bases between. The CDR3, as DNA: TGTGCCAGCAGCTTAGAGGGAATGCGGGGCGGGGAGCTGTTTTTT. This gives the protein CASSLEGMRGGELFF.

The genes are TRBV28 and TRBJ1-5; maybe TRBD1 (5 bases). This CDR3 contains 14 residues. Germline V gene lookup returns CDR1 MDHEN and CDR2 SYDVKM. The germline V and J ends were trimmed by 2 bases and 5 bases, with 10 bases remaining between them. CDR3 amino acids: CASSLPGGHQPQHF. CDR3 in DNA: TGTGCCAGCAGTTTACCCGGGGGTCATCAGCCCCAGCATTTT.

The V and J genes are TRBV7-3 and TRBJ2-7; TRBD1 matches at 12 bases. This CDR3 region has 15 residues. V trimming: 1 base; J trimming: 4 bases; junction bases outside the gene matches: 2. Per germline, CDR1 SGHTA and CDR2 FQGTGA. The CDR3 nucleotides are TGTGCCAGCAGCTTAAGGGACAGGGGGCCGTACGAGCAGTACTTC. Amino acids: CASSLRDRGPYEQYF.

This chain connects TRBV6-5 to TRBJ2-3; possibly TRBD1 for D (6 bases). Germline assignment: CDR1 MNHEY and CDR2 SVGAGI. Trimming cost V 6 bases and J 0 bases, with 10 bases left between them. The CDR3 length is 14 residues. The DNA of the CDR3 is TGTGCCAGCAGAGACAGGACTAGCACAGATACGCAGTATTTT. Protein sequence: CASRDRTSTDTQYF.

The chain is built from TRBV15 and TRBJ2-7; 7 positions agree with TRBD1. Trimming at V came to 2 bases and at J to 2 bases, leaving 6 bases not matched to a gene. CDR1 is LNHNV and CDR2 is YYDKDF in the germline V gene (reference sequence). The CDR3 sequence is 15 residues long. As DNA, the CDR3 is TGTGCCACCAGCAGACCCGGGACAGCCACCTACGAGCAGTACTTC. Translating it yields CATSRPGTATYEQYF.

J is TRBJ2-5 and V is TRBV27, with 8 bases matching TRBD2. The CDR3 runs to 14 residues. The V gene end was trimmed by 5 bases and the J gene end by 5 bases; junction bases not matched to a gene: 7. The germline V gene encodes CDR1 MNHEY and CDR2 SMNVEV (reference sequence). The CDR3 DNA sequence: TGTGCCAGCAGTACCCGGGGGGGCAGGGAGACCCAGTACTTC. Translated, it gives CASSTRGGRETQYF.

The genes are TRBV7-3 and TRBJ2-3; possible D gene TRBD2, 6 bases. The V end was cut by 5 bases, the J end by 0 bases, with 12 bases between. Germline V gene sequence: CDR1 SGHTA, CDR2 FQGTGA. The length of the CDR3 is 15 residues. The CDR3 bases are TGTGCCAGCAGCCCCCTGGGGGGTAGCACAGATACGCAGTATTTT. Translated, it gives CASSPLGGSTDTQYF.

The rearrangement uses TRBV6-5 and TRBJ2-3; 12 nucleotides line up with TRBD2. The V and J ends lost 4 bases and 3 bases, in that order; junction bases with no gene match: 2. The CDR3 covers 15 residues. Germline V gene lookup returns CDR1 MNHEY and CDR2 SVGAGI. The CDR3: CASSFGLAGTDTQYF. DNA for the CDR3: TGTGCCAGCAGTTTCGGACTAGCGGGGACAGATACGCAGTATTTT.

The chain has TRBV7-2 and TRBJ1-6; 9 nucleotides agree with TRBD1. The CDR3 length is 15 residues. Unmatched junction bases numbered 8, after V lost 5 bases and J lost 9 bases. Germline CDR1 and CDR2: SGHTA and FQGNSA. The CDR3 is CASSPTTGGSSPLHF. The CDR3 DNA follows: TGTGCCAGCAGCCCAACGACAGGGGGAAGTTCACCCCTCCACTTT.

In the case of this clone: Germline and junction disagree at one end, which may indicate a read error. The CDR3 DNA reads as TGTGCCAGCACTTTACCTCCTAGCTCTGGACCCGATGAGCAGTTCTTC. Its translation is CASTLPPSSGPDEQFF. This chain connects TRBV27 to TRBJ2-1, with a possible D match to TRBD2 (5 bases). Germline V CDR1 and CDR2: MNHEY, SMNVEV (reference sequence). The CDR3 runs 16 residues.

A single count supports this clone. Within the sample, other DNA sequences also encode this same CDR3. The chain's CDR3 is CASSLGDSQETQYF. Here the CDR3 DNA reads TGTGCCAGCAGCTTGGGAGATAGCCAAGAGACCCAGTACTTC. V and J are TRBV11-3 and TRBJ2-5, with D perhaps matching TRBD2 (5 bases). This CDR3 is built from 14 residues. V was pared by 3 bases and J by 1 base, with 9 bases between. CDR1 and CDR2 from the germline V gene are SGHNT and YENEEA.

The V gene is TRBV5-5, the J gene TRBJ2-1, with 9 nucleotides matching TRBD1. The V gene end was trimmed by 6 bases and the J gene end by 5 bases; junction bases not matched to a gene: 12. This CDR3 is built from 16 residues. Germline-derived CDR1 and CDR2 are SGHKS and YYEKEE (reference sequence). CDR3 bases: TGTGCCAGCATCCCTTTTCCAGGGACAGGGAACAATGAGCAGTTCTTC. This translates into CASIPFPGTGNNEQFF.

This rearrangement joins TRBV14 to TRBJ2-1; D might be TRBD2 (5 bases). This CDR3 contains 13 residues. Per germline, CDR1 SGHDN and CDR2 FVKESK. Trimming shortened V by 5 bases and J by 6 bases, and 11 bases separated the two germline ends. The CDR3 sequence is CASSKDFFNEQFF. The CDR3 DNA is TGTGCCAGCAGCAAGGACTTTTTCAATGAGCAGTTCTTC.